This TCR beta chain was profiled in a study of cytomegalovirus exposure and HLA in healthy donors. In the study overall: The same platform used for the 600 to 750 first-cohort repertoires was also used for the 120 or so validation repertoires, as a later analysis reported.

The assay was immunoSEQ multiplex PCR, and TCRdb's table has in-frame clones only and misses some. The sample holds some 68,000 clones, around 97% seen once. Remarks on this clone: This same CDR3 is encoded by further DNA sequences in the sample.

This CDR3 has 14 residues. V was cut by 6 bases and J by 0 bases, with 9 bases left in between. The germline V gene encodes CDR1 KGHSH and CDR2 LQKENI. Donors were drawn from the approximately 110-subject validation cohort, separate from the approximately 640-subject first cohort. The clonotype was recovered from a man aged 18 to 30 in good health and CMV-seronegative. The sample taken for sequencing was PBMCs. This sequence joins TRBV18 and TRBJ1-5, with TRBD1 as a possible D gene (5 bases). The CDR3: CASSPGGSNQPQHF. DNA of the CDR3: TGTGCCAGCTCTCCCGGGGGTAGCAATCAGCCCCAGCATTTT.